These 21 T cell receptor beta chains share one sample of origin, sequenced in a study of beta chain features in type 1 diabetes. Expressed TCRB transcripts got sequenced, as all isolated RNA was reverse transcribed. The data were produced by immunoSEQ multiplex PCR, yet TCRdb's version contains in-frame clones alone and is incomplete. The sample has 300,000 to 350,000 clones, approximately 8% seen once. Material for sequencing was central memory CD4+ T cells from blood. The source of these receptors is a woman aged 18-29 years in good health.

This clone was seen a few times. The chain recombines TRBV2 with TRBJ2-3; possibly TRBD2 for D (6 bases). CDR1 is SNHLY, CDR2 FYNNEI, per germline. The CDR3 is 14 residues long. Trimming left V 7 bases short and J 0 bases short, with 11 bases between. Here the CDR3 DNA reads TGTGCCAGCAAGGGCGGGGTGAGCACAGATACGCAGTATTTT. It encodes CASKGGVSTDTQYF.

This clone has more than one count but fewer than ten. This chain joins TRBV7-2 and TRBJ2-6, with a tentative D call TRBD1 (5 bases). The ends were cut back, 5 bases at V and 0 bases at J, with 14 bases in the middle. The germline CDR1 and CDR2 sequences are SGHTA and FQGNSA. The CDR3 extends over 17 amino acids. For the CDR3, the DNA is TGTGCCAGCAGCCCCACAGGTTGGAGCTCTGGGGCCAACGTCCTGACTTTC. Its translation is CASSPTGWSSGANVLTF. Combining the CDR3 with reference TRBV7-2 and TRBJ2-6 gives the whole variable domain GAGVSQSPSNKVTEKGKDVELRCDPISGHTALYWYRQSLGQGLEFLIYFQGNSAPDKSGLPSDRFSAERTGGSVSTLTIQRTQQEDSAVYLCASSPTGWSSGANVLTFGAGSRLTVL.

This clone was seen more than once but under ten times. This rearrangement joins TRBV18 to TRBJ2-7; the D gene could be TRBD1 or TRBD2 (6 bases each). This CDR3 region has 16 residues. V was shortened by 6 bases and J by 4 bases, with 22 bases between the two germline ends. Per the germline V gene, CDR1 is KGHSH and CDR2 is LQKENI. DNA of the CDR3: TGTGCCAGCTCCCCCGGGGGCCGAACGTCCGGTTACGAGCAGTACTTC. Translation: CASSPGGRTSGYEQYF.

This clone was counted a few times. The chain couples TRBV2 to TRBJ2-2; D perhaps matches TRBD2 (5 bases). CDR1 is SNHLY and CDR2 is FYNNEI in the germline V gene. V was cut by 6 bases and J by 1 base, with 9 bases left in between. The CDR3 totals 14 residues. CDR3 sequence (DNA): TGTGCCAGCAGATTCGGGGTGAACACCGGGGAGCTGTTTTTT. It translates to CASRFGVNTGELFF.

The CDR3: CASSYSRGVMNTEAFF. Here the CDR3 DNA reads TGTGCCAGCAGTTACTCGAGGGGGGTCATGAACACTGAAGCTTTCTTT. V is TRBV6-6 and J is TRBJ1-1; the D gene is possibly TRBD1 (6 bases). From germline, CDR1 is MNHNY and CDR2 SVGAGI (reference sequence). Trimming left V 0 bases short and J 0 bases short, with 11 bases between. The CDR3 is 16 amino acids.

This clone came up a few times. The rearrangement joins TRBV25-1 to TRBJ1-5; 9 nucleotides match TRBD1. The CDR3 sequence is 18 residues long. V was clipped by 7 bases and J by 3 bases; unmatched bases: 16. CDR1 MGHDK and CDR2 SYGVNS come from the germline V gene. In DNA form, the CDR3 reads TGTGCCAGCACCCCATGGACAGGGGAGGATAGTGACAATCAGCCCCAGCATTTT. This gives the protein CASTPWTGEDSDNQPQHF.

Many counts were recorded for this clone. This sequence joins TRBV10-3 and TRBJ2-7, with D hard to call. The CDR3 extends over 12 amino acids. V lost 5 bases, J lost 1 base, and 6 bases lay in between. The germline V gene encodes CDR1 ENHRY and CDR2 SYGVKD. The CDR3 DNA follows: TGTGCCATCAGTCCGAGTTCCTACGAGCAGTACTTC. Translating it yields CAISPSSYEQYF.

This clone was detected only a few times. The chain employs TRBV27 and TRBJ2-1; 11 bases are a match to TRBD2. With V trimmed by 5 bases and J by 1 base, 1 base remained unmatched. CDR1 is MNHEY and CDR2 is SMNVEV in the germline V gene (reference sequence). The CDR3 spans 15 residues. This chain's CDR3 is CASSPSGRSYNEQFF. The CDR3 coding sequence is TGTGCCAGCAGTCCTAGCGGGAGGTCCTACAATGAGCAGTTCTTC.

The genes are TRBV6-6 and TRBJ2-7, with D possibly TRBD2 on 6 matching bases. Germline V gene data show CDR1 as MNHNY and CDR2 as SVGAGI (reference sequence). The V gene lost 6 bases and the J gene lost 3 bases, with 12 bases spanning the gap. The CDR3 totals 13 residues. CDR3 nucleotides: TGTGCCAGCAGCCGGGAGTCTGGCTACGAGCAGTACTTC. It is translated as CASSRESGYEQYF.

This sequence joins TRBV7-9 and TRBJ2-5; no reliable D call. The CDR3 runs to 15 residues. Trimming took off 1 base at V and 2 bases at J, with 11 bases between the two ends. From germline, CDR1 is SEHNR and CDR2 FQNEAQ (reference sequence). The CDR3 nucleotides are TGTGCCAGCAGCTTAGGACTGGACCCGCAAGAGACCCAGTACTTC. Translated, it gives CASSLGLDPQETQYF.

This clone has just a few counts. The V call is TRBV2, the J call TRBJ2-5; D might be TRBD1 or TRBD2, each matching 5 bases. In germline, CDR1 is SNHLY, CDR2 FYNNEI. CDR3 length: 14 residues. V gave up 1 base and J gave up 5 bases, with 11 bases separating them. The CDR3 loop is CASSEGGPQETQYF. The CDR3 DNA sequence: TGTGCCAGCAGTGAAGGGGGACCCCAGGAGACCCAGTACTTC.

The chain combines TRBV10-3 with TRBJ2-7, with unresolved D. The germline V and J ends were trimmed by 8 bases and 3 bases, with 11 bases remaining between them. This CDR3 is 12 amino acids long. Germline CDR1 is ENHRY and CDR2 is SYGVKD. This CDR3 reads CAIGRQSYEQYF. CDR3 bases: TGTGCCATCGGGCGGCAGAGCTACGAGCAGTACTTC.

This clone was counted ten times or more. The chain uses TRBV2 and TRBJ2-7; 7 bases match TRBD1. Germline assignment: CDR1 SNHLY and CDR2 FYNNEI. The CDR3 is made up of 16 amino acids. J gave up 9 bases and V 8 bases, and 22 bases lay outside the gene matches. The CDR3 DNA is TGTGCCAGCGGGGGCAGGATGGGGACAGCCATCTCGAGGCAGTACTTC. The encoded protein is CASGGRMGTAISRQYF.

This clone was detected a few times. The chain joins TRBV19 to TRBJ1-2; unclear D gene. Per germline, CDR1 LNHDA and CDR2 SQIVND (reference sequence). V shed 6 bases and J shed 4 bases, with 12 bases lying between them. The CDR3 has 13 amino acids. CDR3 in DNA: TGTGCCAGTAGACAAGATAGCCTCTATGGCTACACCTTC. As protein: CASRQDSLYGYTF.

The chain has TRBV2 and TRBJ1-2, with 10 bases identical to TRBD1. Trimming cost V 8 bases and J 2 bases; bases outside gene matches: 5. From germline, CDR1 is SNHLY and CDR2 FYNNEI. This CDR3 is built from 14 residues. In DNA, the CDR3 is TGTGCCAGCGTCTGGGACAGGGGCAACTATGGCTACACCTTC. The encoded protein is CASVWDRGNYGYTF.

This clone was found a few times. This chain's CDR3 is CASSRPGGYEQYF. The DNA for the CDR3 is TGTGCCAGCAGCCGACCGGGAGGCTACGAGCAGTACTTC. V usage is TRBV5-6 and J usage is TRBJ2-7; 7 bases fit TRBD2. The CDR3 runs 13 residues. Trimming took 4 bases from V and 3 from J; bases not matched to a gene: 4. The V gene's germline CDR1 is SGHDT and CDR2 YYEEEE.

In this sample, this clone turned up many times. V and J are TRBV9 and TRBJ2-1, with TRBD2 identical over 13 bases. Trimming took 3 bases from V and 7 from J; bases not matched to a gene: 4. The CDR3 is 15 amino acids. Germline V lookup: CDR1 SGDLS, CDR2 YYNGEE. Here the CDR3 reads CASSAGLAGVNEQFF. As DNA, the CDR3 is TGTGCCAGCAGCGCCGGACTAGCGGGAGTTAATGAGCAGTTCTTC.

The chain uses TRBV9 and TRBJ2-7, with 9 bases aligning to TRBD2. The V segment lost 0 bases and the J segment 4 bases; nucleotides outside the gene matches: 23. The CDR3 covers 21 residues. The V gene's germline CDR1 is SGDLS and CDR2 YYNGEE. The DNA for the CDR3 is TGTGCCAGCAGCGTAGCTCAAGTATGGACTAGCGAGACCGAAGAGAGATACGAGCAGTACTTC. Its translation is CASSVAQVWTSETEERYEQYF.

This CDR3 reads CASNQGSVGGQETQYF. The CDR3 DNA sequence: TGCGCCAGCAACCAGGGTAGTGTAGGTGGCCAAGAGACCCAGTACTTC. The V gene is TRBV5-1, the J gene TRBJ2-5; D may be TRBD1 (5 bases). The CDR3 runs to 16 residues. V was shortened by 6 bases and J by 1 base, with 19 bases between the two germline ends. Germline V gene sequence: CDR1 SGHRS, CDR2 YFSETQ.

The chain couples TRBV11-2 to TRBJ1-5, with a weak D call TRBD1 (5 bases). Germline CDR1 is SGHAT and CDR2 is FQNNGV. Trimming cost V 4 bases and J 4 bases, with 17 bases left between them. The CDR3 consists of 16 residues. The CDR3: CASSYEGLGWNQPQHF. CDR3 DNA sequence: TGTGCCAGCAGCTATGAGGGGTTAGGTTGGAATCAGCCCCAGCATTTT.

This clone has a handful of counts. The chain couples TRBV7-2 to TRBJ2-1, with a weak D call TRBD2 (5 bases). V lost 4 bases, J lost 4 bases, and 11 bases lay in between. The CDR3 runs 14 residues. From germline, CDR1 is SGHTA and CDR2 FQGNSA. The DNA for the CDR3 is TGTGCCAGCAGCTCCCAGCGGAAATACAATGAGCAGTTCTTC. Protein sequence: CASSSQRKYNEQFF.